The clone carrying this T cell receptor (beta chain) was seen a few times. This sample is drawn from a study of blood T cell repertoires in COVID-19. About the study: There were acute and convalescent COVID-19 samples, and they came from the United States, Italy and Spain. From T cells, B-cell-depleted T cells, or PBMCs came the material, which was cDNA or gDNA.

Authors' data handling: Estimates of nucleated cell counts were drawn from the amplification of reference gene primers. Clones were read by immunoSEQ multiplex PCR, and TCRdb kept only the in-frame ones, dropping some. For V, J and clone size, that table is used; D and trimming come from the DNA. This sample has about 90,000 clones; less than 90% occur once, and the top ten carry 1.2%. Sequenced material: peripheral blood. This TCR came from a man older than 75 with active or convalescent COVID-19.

CDR3 loop: CASSPKTGLYGYTF. CDR3 coding DNA: TGTGCCAGCTCACCGAAAACAGGGTTGTATGGCTACACCTTC. This rearrangement joins TRBV18 to TRBJ1-2; a weak D match, TRBD1 (6 bases). The CDR3 has 14 amino acids. V lost 3 bases and J 5 bases, leaving 13 bases between the germline ends. Germline CDR1 KGHSH, CDR2 LQKENI.